The T cell receptor (beta chain) described here comes from a study of blood T cell repertoires in COVID-19. Study overall: Material from acute and convalescent COVID-19 was sourced from the United States, Italy and Spain. From T cells, B-cell-depleted T cells, or PBMCs came the material, which was cDNA or gDNA.

In the original processing: Amplified reference gene primers provided the basis for estimating nucleated cell counts. Profiling relied on immunoSEQ multiplex PCR, and the TCRdb table lists in-frame clones only, not all of them. V and J calls and clone size are copied from that table; D and trimming were computed from the DNA. The repertoire holds roughly 300,000 clones, with about 89% as singletons. J was trimmed by 1 base and V by 6 bases; bases with no gene match: 4. CDR3 length equals 15 residues. Per germline, CDR1 LGHDT and CDR2 YNNKEL (reference sequence). The chain combines TRBV3-1 (or the pseudogene TRBV3-2) with TRBJ2-2, with 8 bases identical to TRBD2. The sequence came from a man between 18 and 35 years old who had recovered from COVID-19. The specimen was peripheral blood. CDR3 in amino acids: CASRLSGGNTGELFF. In DNA form, the CDR3 reads TGTGCCAGCAGACTAAGCGGGGGGAACACCGGGGAGCTGTTTTTT.